A selection of T cell receptor beta chains follows, all from one sample in a study of T cell changes during pregnancy in multiple sclerosis. This table comes from immunoSEQ multiplex PCR, and its TCRdb copy is limited to in-frame clones, with some not included. The data contain 90,000 to 100,000 clones, 92% of them singletons. Sequencing was performed on peripheral blood, taken in the first trimester of pregnancy. These receptors were collected from a female donor with multiple sclerosis, enrolled in a pregnancy study. Both conserved end residues are part of each CDR3. D genes are given only for firm matches. Clone size is shown for a subset of rows, as once, few, many or a class of expanded clone.

>-|-|TRBJ1-5|TRBV14
CASSQKTRILPQHF
TGTGCCAGCAGCCAAAAGACCAGGATTTTGCCCCAGCATTTT
>-|TRBD2|TRBJ2-3|TRBV6-4
CASSALSGGNTDTQYF
TGTGCCAGCAGTGCCCTTAGCGGGGGGAACACAGATACGCAGTATTTT
>-|-|TRBJ2-2|TRBV29-1
CSVELVLTQGSGELFF
TGCAGCGTTGAACTTGTGCTGACACAAGGCTCCGGGGAGCTGTTTTTT
>-|-|TRBJ1-4|TRBV4-1
CASSLHPRGNMGEKLFF
TGCGCCAGCAGCCTCCACCCAAGGGGGAACATGGGGGAAAAACTGTTTTTT
>-|-|TRBJ2-7|TRBV7-2
CASSLLAKAYEQYF
TGTGCCAGCAGCTTACTAGCGAAAGCCTACGAGCAGTACTTC
>-|-|TRBJ1-1|TRBV19
CASSTNLNTEAFF
TGTGCCAGTAGTACAAACTTGAACACTGAAGCTTTCTTT
>-|-|TRBJ1-4|TRBV27
CASMGRWDEKLFF
TGTGCCAGCATGGGGAGATGGGATGAAAAACTGTTTTTT
>-|-|TRBJ2-7|TRBV29-1
CSVPLRDEQYF
TGCAGCGTTCCACTACGAGACGAGCAGTACTTC
>-|-|TRBJ2-7|TRBV7-9
CASSLSDGSSYEQYF
TGTGCCAGCAGCTTAAGCGATGGAAGCTCCTACGAGCAGTACTTC
>-|TRBD2|TRBJ2-3|TRBV5-4
CASSNSGRADTQYF
TGTGCCAGCAGCAATAGCGGGAGGGCAGATACGCAGTATTTT
>-|-|TRBJ2-1|TRBV18
CASSPIIHEQFF
TGTGCCAGCTCACCAATCATCCATGAGCAGTTCTTC
>-|-|TRBJ1-2|TRBV5-1
CASSSDPRSGYTF
TGCGCCAGCAGCTCGGATCCGCGGTCGGGCTACACCTTC
>-|-|TRBJ1-5|TRBV19
CASSIIGGYQPQHF
TGTGCCAGTAGTATCATCGGAGGGTATCAGCCCCAGCATTTT
>-|TRBD2|TRBJ2-5|TRBV4-3
CASSRRGGAETQYF
TGCGCCAGCAGCCGGCGGGGAGGGGCAGAGACCCAGTACTTC
>-|TRBD1|TRBJ1-1|TRBV7-9
CASRTGTGGSVFF
TGTGCCAGCAGGACCGGGACAGGGGGCTCGGTCTTCTTT
>-|-|TRBJ2-5|TRBV28
CASSITKLQETQYF
TGTGCCAGCAGTATCACCAAACTTCAAGAGACCCAGTACTTC
>-|TRBD1|TRBJ2-3|TRBV5-8
CASSFRGLTDTQYF
TGTGCCAGCAGCTTCAGGGGGCTGACAGATACGCAGTATTTT
>-|-|TRBJ2-2|TRBV6-6
CASSYGPGGTGELFF
TGTGCCAGCAGTTATGGGCCAGGAGGCACCGGGGAGCTGTTTTTT
>-|TRBD2|TRBJ2-3|TRBV29-1
CSVLTSMSDTQYF
TGCAGCGTGCTGACTAGCATGTCAGATACGCAGTATTTT
>-|-|TRBJ2-7|TRBV10-3
CAISERTVYEQYF
TGTGCCATCAGCGAGAGAACTGTCTACGAGCAGTACTTC
>once|-|TRBJ1-1|TRBV28
CASSRYGGGTEAFF
TGTGCCAGCAGCCGCTATGGGGGAGGGACTGAAGCTTTCTTT
>-|TRBD2|TRBJ2-3|TRBV5-1
CASSRTSGRATDTQYF
TGCGCCAGCAGTCGGACTAGCGGGAGGGCGACAGATACGCAGTATTTT
>-|-|TRBJ2-5|TRBV5-1
CASSLFVGQSQETQYF
TGCGCCAGCAGCCTATTCGTTGGGCAGAGCCAAGAGACCCAGTACTTC
>-|TRBD2|TRBJ2-1|TRBV27
CASSETSGSNNEQFF
TGTGCCAGCAGTGAGACTAGCGGGAGCAACAATGAGCAGTTCTTC
>-|TRBD2|TRBJ2-1|TRBV15
CATSPRLTSGSKNEQFF
TGTGCCACCAGCCCCCGCCTTACTAGCGGGAGTAAAAATGAGCAGTTCTTC
>-|-|TRBJ2-1|TRBV5-1
CASSNDRPGNEQFF
TGCGCCAGCAGCAACGACAGGCCGGGTAATGAGCAGTTCTTC
>-|TRBD2|TRBJ2-3|TRBV5-1
CASSLVFKAGGSTDTQYF
TGCGCCAGCAGCTTGGTATTCAAAGCGGGAGGAAGCACAGATACGCAGTATTTT
>once|-|TRBJ2-5|TRBV19
CASSKDSQETQYF
TGTGCCAGTAGTAAGGACAGTCAAGAGACCCAGTACTTC
>-|-|TRBJ1-5|TRBV18
CASSPRGESNQPQHF
TGTGCCAGCTCACCCCGTGGGGAGAGCAATCAGCCCCAGCATTTT
>-|TRBD2|TRBJ2-1|TRBV7-8
CASSLGGSRLNEQFF
TGTGCCAGCAGCTTAGGCGGGAGCAGATTAAATGAGCAGTTCTTC
>-|TRBD2|TRBJ2-1|TRBV28
CASSLGRTSGRISYNEQFF
TGTGCCAGCAGTTTGGGTAGAACTAGCGGGAGGATATCCTACAATGAGCAGTTCTTC
>-|-|TRBJ2-7|TRBV2
CASTEGGGGYEQYF
TGTGCCAGCACCGAGGGGGGGGGAGGGTACGAGCAGTACTTC
>-|TRBD1|TRBJ2-5|TRBV5-4
CASSSTGEETQYF
TGTGCCAGCAGCTCTACAGGGGAAGAGACCCAGTACTTC
>-|-|TRBJ1-5|TRBV15
CATSRGQARNQPQHF
TGTGCCACCAGCAGAGGACAGGCTCGCAATCAGCCCCAGCATTTT
>once|-|TRBJ1-1|TRBV10-3
CAIGRGTEAFF
TGTGCCATCGGGAGGGGGACTGAAGCTTTCTTT
>-|TRBD1|TRBJ2-2|TRBV4-3
CASSRGTGGNTGELFF
TGCGCCAGCAGCCGAGGGACAGGGGGCAACACCGGGGAGCTGTTTTTT
>-|-|TRBJ1-1|TRBV5-6
CASSLVRVTEAFF
TGTGCCAGCAGCTTGGTTAGAGTGACTGAAGCTTTCTTT
>-|-|TRBJ1-2|TRBV28
CASSLEPGRGTF
TGTGCCAGCAGCCTGGAGCCGGGTAGGGGCACCTTC
>-|-|TRBJ1-1|TRBV4-3
CASSQDPMNTEAFF
TGCGCCAGCAGCCAAGATCCCATGAACACTGAAGCTTTCTTT
>-|TRBD1|TRBJ1-2|TRBV19
CASSRSPGQGFSYGYTF
TGTGCCAGTAGTAGGAGCCCGGGACAGGGCTTCAGCTATGGCTACACCTTC
>-|TRBD1|TRBJ2-3|TRBV5-1
CASSNAWTGEADTQYF
TGCGCCAGCAGCAACGCCTGGACAGGGGAGGCAGATACGCAGTATTTT
>few|-|TRBJ1-5|TRBV30
CAWSGDRIYQPQHF
TGTGCCTGGAGTGGAGACAGGATTTATCAGCCCCAGCATTTT
>once|TRBD2|TRBJ2-1|TRBV13
CASSILAGAGDEQFF
TGTGCCAGCAGCATCCTAGCGGGAGCTGGGGATGAGCAGTTCTTC
>-|-|TRBJ1-4|TRBV6-6
CASSYSKQLLDEKLFF
TGTGCCAGCAGTTACTCGAAACAGCTGTTAGATGAAAAACTGTTTTTT
>-|-|TRBJ2-7|TRBV30
CAWSNSRYEQYF
TGTGCCTGGAGTAACAGTAGGTACGAGCAGTACTTC
>-|-|TRBJ2-2|TRBV19
CASIQQGLVDTGELFF
TGTGCCAGTATCCAACAGGGCTTGGTCGACACCGGGGAGCTGTTTTTT
>-|TRBD2|TRBJ2-3|TRBV9
CASSVGTTTGSYF
TGTGCCAGCAGCGTTGGGACTACCACCGGTTCGTATTTT
>-|-|TRBJ2-2|TRBV15
CATSRVPPGVGTGELFF
TGTGCCACCAGCAGGGTACCTCCAGGGGTGGGAACCGGGGAGCTGTTTTTT
>-|-|TRBJ2-1|TRBV5-6
CASSLGPGFDNEQFF
TGTGCCAGCAGCTTGGGACCGGGTTTCGACAATGAGCAGTTCTTC
>-|TRBD1|TRBJ1-2|TRBV29-1
CSVPGTGGVGGYTF
TGCAGCGTTCCGGGGACAGGGGGAGTCGGTGGCTACACCTTC